This T cell receptor (beta chain) was captured by sequencing in a study of blood T cell repertoires in COVID-19. Libraries were prepared by immunoSEQ multiplex PCR; TCRdb keeps only in-frame clonotypes and omits some of them. The sample lists about 210,000 clones; around 86% were seen once. Trimming took off 1 base at V and 6 bases at J, with 13 bases between the two ends. Germline V lookup: CDR1 LNHDA, CDR2 SQIVND (reference sequence). The length of the CDR3 is 14 residues. This clonotype originated in a woman in her 70s with COVID-19, enrolled during active disease. V is TRBV19 and J is TRBJ2-7; the D is unclear. Sample: peripheral blood. This chain's CDR3 is CASSIGSGFGEQYF. CDR3 sequence (DNA): TGTGCCAGTAGTATAGGTTCGGGTTTCGGCGAGCAGTACTTC.